This T cell receptor beta chain stems from a study of T cell responses to AZD1222 COVID-19 vaccine. On the study more broadly: Pooled in the analysis were second doses at about 4 or about 12 weeks. Study-wide points: Most donors were white British, females outnumbered males, and clonal diversity was possibly underestimated. At study baseline, merely five or six AZD1222 recipients were seropositive. Across the whole spike, CD4 TCRs peaked at regions 160-218 and 743-854.

Germline V lookup: CDR1 SGDLS, CDR2 YYNGEE. V shed 0 bases and J shed 2 bases, with 12 bases lying between them. The CDR3 has 15 residues. This clone was seen a few times. Its antigen is not identified. The assay was immunoSEQ multiplex PCR, and TCRdb's table has in-frame clones only and misses some. The profile shows some 140,000 clones, approximately 90% of them singletons. The genes are TRBV9 and TRBJ2-7, with TRBD2 as a possible D gene (7 bases). The sequenced sample was peripheral blood, obtained on day 0 of AZD1222 vaccination. The TCR comes from an adult in good health. The DNA for the CDR3 is TGTGCCAGCAGCGTAGGAACGGGGGGCCCCTACGAGCAGTACTTC. Its translation is CASSVGTGGPYEQYF.